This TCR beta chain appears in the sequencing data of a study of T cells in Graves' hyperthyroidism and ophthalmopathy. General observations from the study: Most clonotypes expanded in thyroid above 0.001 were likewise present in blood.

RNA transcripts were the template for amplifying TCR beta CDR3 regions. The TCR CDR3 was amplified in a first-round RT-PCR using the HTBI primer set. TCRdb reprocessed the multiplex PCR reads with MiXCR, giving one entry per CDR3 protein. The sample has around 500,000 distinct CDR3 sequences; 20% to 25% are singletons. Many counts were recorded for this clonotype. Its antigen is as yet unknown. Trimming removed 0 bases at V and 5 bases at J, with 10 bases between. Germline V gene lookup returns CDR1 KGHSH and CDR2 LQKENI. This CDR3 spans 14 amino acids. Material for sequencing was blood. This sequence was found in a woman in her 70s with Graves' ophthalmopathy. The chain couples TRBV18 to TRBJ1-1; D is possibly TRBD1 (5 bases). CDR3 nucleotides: TGTGCCAGCTCACCACCTTGGGGCTGGACTGAAGCTTTCTTT. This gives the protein CASSPPWGWTEAFF.